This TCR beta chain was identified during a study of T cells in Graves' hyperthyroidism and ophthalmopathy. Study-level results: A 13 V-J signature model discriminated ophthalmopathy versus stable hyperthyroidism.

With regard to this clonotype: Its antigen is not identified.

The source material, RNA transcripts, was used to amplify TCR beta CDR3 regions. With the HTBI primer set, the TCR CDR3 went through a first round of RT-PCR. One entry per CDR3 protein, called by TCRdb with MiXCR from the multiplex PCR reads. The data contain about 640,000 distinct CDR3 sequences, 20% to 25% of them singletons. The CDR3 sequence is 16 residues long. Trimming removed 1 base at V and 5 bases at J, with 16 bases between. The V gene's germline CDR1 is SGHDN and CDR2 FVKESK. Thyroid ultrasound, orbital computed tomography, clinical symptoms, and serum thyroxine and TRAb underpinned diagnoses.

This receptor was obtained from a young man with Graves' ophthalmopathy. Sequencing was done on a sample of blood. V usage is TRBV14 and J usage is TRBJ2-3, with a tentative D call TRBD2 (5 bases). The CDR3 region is CASSQGLWTEQDTQYF. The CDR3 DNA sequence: TGTGCCAGCAGCCAAGGACTATGGACGGAACAAGATACGCAGTATTTT.